One and the same sample provided the 10 T cell receptor beta chains below, sequenced in a study of blood T cell repertoires in COVID-19. This table comes from immunoSEQ multiplex PCR, and its TCRdb copy is limited to in-frame clones, with some not included. This sample has 180,000 or so clones, with 83% found just once. The sample comprised PBMCs or T cells enriched from blood (not recorded which). All receptors come from a woman aged 50 to 60 who had recovered from COVID-19.

The rearrangement joins TRBV3-1 (or the pseudogene TRBV3-2) to TRBJ1-5; D unresolved. The V end lost 3 bases, the J end lost 8 bases, and 11 bases lay between the germline ends. The CDR3 runs to 13 residues. CDR1 and CDR2 (germline): LGHDT, YNNKEL (reference sequence). The CDR3, as DNA: TGTGCCAGCAGCCAGAGCTTCTTGGAGCCCCAGCATTTT. This sequence encodes CASSQSFLEPQHF.

This clone was found once. Within the sample, other DNA sequences also encode this same CDR3. The chain employs TRBV18 and TRBJ2-7; 7 bases are a match to TRBD1. CDR3 length equals 14 residues. The J segment lost 4 bases and the V segment lost 3 bases, leaving 6 bases of the junction unmatched. Germline CDR1 and CDR2: KGHSH and LQKENI. This CDR3 is CASSPRQGVYEQYV. DNA of the CDR3: TGTGCCAGCTCACCGCGACAGGGAGTTTACGAGCAGTACGTC.

The chain uses TRBV19 and TRBJ2-3; D is unresolved. The germline V and J ends were trimmed by 7 bases and 3 bases, with 8 bases remaining between them. The length of the CDR3 is 12 residues. Germline lookup yields CDR1 LNHDA and CDR2 SQIVND (reference sequence). The DNA of the CDR3 is TGTGCCAGTATGAGTTCGACAGATACGCAGTATTTT. This gives the protein CASMSSTDTQYF.

The chain links TRBV5-4 to TRBJ2-3, with 9 nucleotides matching TRBD1. The CDR3 is 15 amino acids. Germline CDR1 SGHNT, CDR2 YYREEE (reference sequence). Unmatched junction bases numbered 9, after V lost 4 bases and J lost 6 bases. The CDR3 DNA follows: TGTGCCAGCAGCCCTCCGGACAGGGGAGGGGATACGCAGTATTTT. It specifies CASSPPDRGGDTQYF.

The CDR3 region has the DNA TGTGCCTGGAGTGTAGGGACAGGGAATGAAAAACTGTTTTTT. It yields the protein CAWSVGTGNEKLFF. V is TRBV30 and J is TRBJ1-4; 9 nucleotides agree with TRBD1. CDR3 size: 14 residues. Germline trimming cut 0 bases from V and 5 bases from J; bases unmatched to any gene: 1. Germline assignment: CDR1 GTSNPN and CDR2 SVGIG (reference sequence).

CDR3 sequence: CASSLIREGTEAFF. DNA of the CDR3: TGTGCCAGCAGCTTGATCAGGGAGGGAACTGAAGCTTTCTTT. The chain recombines TRBV5-6 with TRBJ1-1; possible D gene TRBD1, 5 bases. V was trimmed by 1 base and J by 5 bases, leaving 12 bases between them. Germline V gene sequence: CDR1 SGHDT, CDR2 YYEEEE. This CDR3 has 14 amino acids. Together with reference TRBV5-6 and TRBJ1-1, the CDR3 gives the full variable domain: DAGVTQSPTHLIKTRGQQVTLRCSPKSGHDTVSWYQQALGQGPQFIFQYYEEEERQRGNFPDRFSGHQFPNYSSELNVNALLLGDSALYLCASSLIREGTEAFFGQGTRLTVV.

This clone was seen a single time. The chain combines TRBV12-3 or TRBV12-4 with TRBJ1-2; the D is unclear. There are 13 residues in the CDR3. Trimming removed 6 bases from V and 8 bases from J, with 16 bases in between. The CDR3 DNA sequence: TGTGCCAGCAGCTTGGGCGACCGGGAGGGCTACACCTTC. Translation: CASSLGDREGYTF.

The count of this clone is one. The J gene is TRBJ2-7, the V gene TRBV28, with D possibly matching TRBD1 (5 bases). This CDR3 has 14 amino acids. Germline loops: CDR1 MDHEN, CDR2 SYDVKM. V lost 5 bases and J 6 bases, leaving 17 bases between the germline ends. The CDR3 here is CASSPQGHRSEQYV. The DNA for the CDR3 is TGTGCCAGCAGTCCTCAGGGTCACCGTAGCGAGCAGTACGTC.

The chain uses TRBV6-5 and TRBJ1-1; possibly TRBD1 for D (5 bases). The length of the CDR3 is 15 residues. The germline V gene encodes CDR1 MNHEY and CDR2 SVGAGI. The ends were cut back, 0 bases at V and 0 bases at J, with 8 bases in the middle. CDR3 residues: CASSYSGGLNTEAFF. DNA of the CDR3: TGTGCCAGCAGTTACTCGGGGGGACTGAACACTGAAGCTTTCTTT.

The chain joins TRBV19 to TRBJ1-3; TRBD1 might be the D (6 bases). The V end was cut by 6 bases, the J end by 2 bases, with 14 bases between. The germline V gene has CDR1 LNHDA and CDR2 SQIVND (reference sequence). The CDR3 has 15 residues. The CDR3 here is CASRWRTDPGNTIYF. The CDR3 DNA reads as TGTGCCAGTAGATGGAGGACAGACCCTGGAAACACCATATATTTT. The whole variable domain, remainder taken from reference TRBV19 and TRBJ1-3, is DGGITQSPKYLFRKEGQNVTLSCEQNLNHDAMYWYRQDPGQGLRLIYYSQIVNDFQKGDIAEGYSVSREKKESFPLTVTSAQKNPTAFYLCASRWRTDPGNTIYFGEGSWLTVV.